This T cell receptor beta chain came from a study of PD-1 blockade in classical Hodgkin lymphoma (TCRdb year 2020). General notes on the study: Nivolumab dosing was 3 mg/kg intravenously every 2 weeks, continuing until either disease progression or unacceptable toxicity. The study used CyTOF and TCR beta sequencing to define a peripheral blood immune signature of response to PD-1 blockade in classical Hodgkin lymphoma. Findings and caveats that apply to the study as a whole: Newly diagnosed patients were reported to have lower baseline TCR diversity than healthy donors, and relapsed/refractory patients were reported to have lower baseline TCR diversity still. The study was limited to a single clinical trial cohort, and causes of repertoire differences, possibly disease activity or prior therapy, remained undefined. CD4+ but not CD8+ TCR diversity rose significantly by C4D1 (p=0.0027 vs p=0.16), most apparent in complete responders (p=0.02). Lower diversity was observed in patients in whom nivolumab was started less than 1 year after ASCT, and these patients were excluded from later analyses so that confounding by immune reconstitution would be avoided. Among trial patients, those achieving complete response had baseline diversity similar to that of newly diagnosed patients, while diversity was significantly lower in partial responders and progressors.

The Qiagen DNeasy kit was used to extract genomic DNA both from unsorted PBMCs and from the negatively selected CD4+ and CD8+ fractions. TCR beta CDR3 regions were amplified by immunoSEQ multiplex PCR using primers annealing to V and J segments. A synthetic immune receptor repertoire was used to minimize amplification bias, and any remaining bias was removed computationally after sequencing. Per the original workflow: Repertoire diversity was quantified as the Shannon entropy index using custom Python scripts. Unsorted, CD4+ and CD8+ repertoires were analyzed separately, except in combined analyses where CD4+ and CD8+ sequences were merged in silico. A clone was considered expanded if an increase in frequency of at least 2-fold after treatment relative to C1D1 was found, and a pseudocount of 0.5 was applied to clones undetected at baseline. Singleton clones were defined as clones with 0 or 1 copy at C1D1, and non-singleton clones were defined as clones with 2 or more copies. Clones expanded in unsorted samples were assigned a CD4+, CD8+ or unknown annotation through matching of protein sequences in sorted samples from the same patient. Wilcoxon tests were applied to paired samples to test diversity changes from C1D1 to C4D1. Here the immuneACCESS table is served through TCRdb, limited to in-frame sequences with V and J called. Missing clones are a known gap in these copies; in checked studies unresolved V genes cover under half, and the rest lacks a known reason. V, J and clone size are those of that table, while D and trimming were read from the DNA. This sample is represented by some 90,000 clones; around 80% of them were singletons. Of the sample, over 7.5% is held by the ten largest clones.

To note about this clone: It has no known antigen specificity. No base quality information exists; no much larger clone differs at one position.

The V and J ends are trimmed by 3 bases and 0 bases, leaving 9 bases between them. From its cysteine to its phenylalanine, the CDR3 spans 15 amino acids. Here the CDR3 DNA is all that survives: 45 bases in frame from base 1. CDR1 and CDR2 (KGHSH, LQKENI) derive from the germline V gene. The time point tag for this specimen amounts to: cycle 4 day 1 (C4D1), after more than five weeks of nivolumab. Every trial patient had relapsed after autologous stem cell transplantation, and cohorts A, B and C differed in prior brentuximab vedotin exposure. The trial cohort included some 53 patients with relapsed/refractory classical Hodgkin lymphoma, and each patient had a best overall response of complete response, partial response or progressive disease. In the multi-cohort phase II CheckMate 205 trial, trial patients received single-agent nivolumab. An independent review committee assessed best overall response using the 2007 International Working Group response criteria. Trial PBMCs were collected just before the start of nivolumab (C1D1) and during therapy at cycle 2 day 1 and cycle 4 day 1. After peripheral blood was drawn into 8 mL Vacutainer Cell Preparation Tubes, PBMCs were isolated by centrifugation and then cryopreserved.

Recombination linked TRBV18 to TRBJ2-4, with no D gene named confidently. Source: peripheral blood mononuclear cells (PBMCs), taken before the fourth cycle of nivolumab. The receptor's source is a human donor with classical Hodgkin lymphoma. The nucleotides are TGTGCCAGCTCACCCAACGAGCTAGCCAAAAACATTCAGTACTTC. Its coded protein is CASSPNELAKNIQYF. Where the CDR3 stops, the reference TRBV18 and TRBJ2-4 genes take over; the full variable domain is NAGVMQNPRHLVRRRGQEARLRCSPMKGHSHVYWYRQLPEEGLKFMVYLQKENIIDESGMPKERFSAEFPKEGPSILRIQQVVRGDSAAYFCASSPNELAKNIQYFGAGTRLSVL.